The clone carrying this TCR beta chain has only one observation. Antigen unknown. The method was immunoSEQ multiplex PCR; TCRdb's version includes in-frame clones alone and lacks a portion of them. There are some 2,000,000 clones in the sample; 85% to 95% occur only once, and about 0.13% lies in the top ten. V was trimmed by 4 bases and J by 6 bases, leaving 11 bases between them. The CDR3 spans 12 residues. The germline V gene encodes CDR1 SGHNT and CDR2 YYREEE (reference sequence). The data stem from a study of shared clonotypes between healthy human individuals. Overall study context: Per donor, three plates held CD4 naive cells, three held CD4 memory, two held CD8 naive and one held CD8 memory.

Recent acute infections and vaccinations were absent in the healthy HIV-negative adult donors. All of the donors resided in Nashville, Tennessee, and each was a Caucasian adult. Study-wide results and caveats: The study found 4.5% to 6% of naive CD4 clonotypes shared across several donors.

The receptor was derived from a man younger than 35 in good health. The chain recombines TRBV5-4 with TRBJ2-7; D tentatively fits TRBD1 or TRBD2 (5 bases each). Sequencing was performed on naive CD4+ T cells sorted from blood. Sample subset: CD45RA+ positively selected. Here the CDR3 DNA reads TGTGCCAGCAGCCGGGACGGGGCCGAGCAGTACTTC. Translating gives CASSRDGAEQYF.